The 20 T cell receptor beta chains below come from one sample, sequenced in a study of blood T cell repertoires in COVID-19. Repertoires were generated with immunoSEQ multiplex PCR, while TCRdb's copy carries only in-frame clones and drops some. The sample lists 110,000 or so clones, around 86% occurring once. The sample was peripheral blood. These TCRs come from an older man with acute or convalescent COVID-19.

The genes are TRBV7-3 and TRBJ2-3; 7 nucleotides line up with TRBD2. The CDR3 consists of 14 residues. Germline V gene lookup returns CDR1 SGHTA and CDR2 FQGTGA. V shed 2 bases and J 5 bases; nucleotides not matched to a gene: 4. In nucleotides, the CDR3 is TGTGCCAGCAGCTTAGGCGGGAGTGAAGATACGCAGTATTTT. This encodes CASSLGGSEDTQYF.

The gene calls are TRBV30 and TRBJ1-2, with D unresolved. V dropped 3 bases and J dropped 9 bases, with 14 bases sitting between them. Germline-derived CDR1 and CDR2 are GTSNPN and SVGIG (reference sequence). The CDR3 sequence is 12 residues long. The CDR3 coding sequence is TGTGCCTGGAGCATCGAGCGGACTAGCTACACCTTC. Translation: CAWSIERTSYTF.

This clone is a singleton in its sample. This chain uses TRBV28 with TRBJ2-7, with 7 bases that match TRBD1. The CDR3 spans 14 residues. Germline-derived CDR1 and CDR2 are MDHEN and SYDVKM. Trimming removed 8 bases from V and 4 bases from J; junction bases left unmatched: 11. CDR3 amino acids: CASRRQTGLYEQYF. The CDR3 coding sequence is TGTGCCAGCCGCCGTCAGACAGGGTTATACGAGCAGTACTTC.

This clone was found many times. CDR3 sequence (DNA): TGTGCCAGTAGTACATCCCCCGGGACTGGCTCCTACGAGCAGTACTTC. Amino acid sequence: CASSTSPGTGSYEQYF. The chain combines TRBV19 with TRBJ2-7; the D gene is possibly TRBD2 (6 bases). The CDR3 covers 16 residues. CDR1 is LNHDA and CDR2 is SQIVND in the germline V gene (reference sequence). Trimming stripped 4 bases from V and 0 bases from J, with 16 bases between.

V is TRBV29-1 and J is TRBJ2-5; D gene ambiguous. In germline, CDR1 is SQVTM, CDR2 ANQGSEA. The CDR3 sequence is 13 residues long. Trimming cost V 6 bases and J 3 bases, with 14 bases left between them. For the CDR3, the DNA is TGCAGCGTATCCCACACCCCAAAAGAGACCCAGTACTTC. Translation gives CSVSHTPKETQYF. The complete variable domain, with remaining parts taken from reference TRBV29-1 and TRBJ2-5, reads SAVISQKPSRDICQRGTSLTIQCQVDSQVTMMFWYRQQPGQSLTLIATANQGSEATYESGFVIDKFPISRPNLTFSTLTVSNMSPEDSSIYLCSVSHTPKETQYFGPGTRLLVL.

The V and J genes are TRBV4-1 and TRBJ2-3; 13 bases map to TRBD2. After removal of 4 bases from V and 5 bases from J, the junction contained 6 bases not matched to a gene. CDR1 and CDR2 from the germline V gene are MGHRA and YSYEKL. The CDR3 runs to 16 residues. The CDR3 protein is CASSPGLAGLGDTQYF. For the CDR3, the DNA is TGCGCCAGCAGCCCGGGACTAGCGGGATTAGGAGATACGCAGTATTTT.

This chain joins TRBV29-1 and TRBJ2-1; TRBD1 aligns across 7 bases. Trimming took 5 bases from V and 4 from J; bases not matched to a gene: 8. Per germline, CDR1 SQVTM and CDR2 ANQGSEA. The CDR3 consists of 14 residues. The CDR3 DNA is TGCAGCGTTCACAGGGGAACGGGGTACAATGAGCAGTTCTTC. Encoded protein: CSVHRGTGYNEQFF.

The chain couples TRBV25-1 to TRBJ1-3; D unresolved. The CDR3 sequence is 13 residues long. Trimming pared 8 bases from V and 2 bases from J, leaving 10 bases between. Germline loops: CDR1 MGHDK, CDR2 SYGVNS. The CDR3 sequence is CASSDLAGNTIYF. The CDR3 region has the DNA TGTGCCAGCTCAGATCTCGCTGGAAACACCATATATTTT.

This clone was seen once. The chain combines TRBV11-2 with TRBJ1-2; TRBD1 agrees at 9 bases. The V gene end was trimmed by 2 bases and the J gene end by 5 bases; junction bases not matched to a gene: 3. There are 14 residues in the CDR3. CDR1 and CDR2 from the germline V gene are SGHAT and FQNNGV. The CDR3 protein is CASSLTGGAYGYTF. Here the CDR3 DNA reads TGTGCCAGCAGCTTAACAGGGGGCGCTTATGGCTACACCTTC. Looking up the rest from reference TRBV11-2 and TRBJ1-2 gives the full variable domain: EAGVAQSPRYKIIEKRQSVAFWCNPISGHATLYWYQQILGQGPKLLIQFQNNGVVDDSQLPKDRFSAERLKGVDSTLKIQPAKLEDSAVYLCASSLTGGAYGYTFGSGTRLTVV.

The CDR3: CAWSGGLQETQYF. The CDR3 DNA is TGTGCCTGGAGTGGGGGACTACAAGAGACCCAGTACTTC. The J gene is TRBJ2-5, the V gene TRBV30, with 7 bases identical to TRBD2. Germline-derived CDR1 and CDR2 are GTSNPN and SVGIG (reference sequence). The ends lost 1 base at V and 2 bases at J; junction bases unmatched: 1. This CDR3 contains 13 residues.

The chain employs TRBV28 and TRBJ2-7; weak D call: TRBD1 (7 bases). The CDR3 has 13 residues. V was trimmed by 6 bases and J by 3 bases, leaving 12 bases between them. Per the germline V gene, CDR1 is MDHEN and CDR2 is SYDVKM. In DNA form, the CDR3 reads TGTGCCAGCAGCAGGGGGGCAGTCTACGAGCAGTACTTC. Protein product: CASSRGAVYEQYF.

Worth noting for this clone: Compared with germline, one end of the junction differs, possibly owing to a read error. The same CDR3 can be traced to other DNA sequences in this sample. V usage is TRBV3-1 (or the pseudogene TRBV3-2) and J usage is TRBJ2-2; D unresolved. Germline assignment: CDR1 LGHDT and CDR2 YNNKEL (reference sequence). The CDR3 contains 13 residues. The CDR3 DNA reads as TGTGCCAGCAGTCAAGCAGGTACCGGGGAGCTGTTTTTT. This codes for CASSQAGTGELFF.

In nucleotides, the CDR3 is TGTGCCAGCAGTATCCGGACAGTCTCTGGAAACACCATATATTTT. Protein: CASSIRTVSGNTIYF. This chain connects TRBV25-1 to TRBJ1-3, with D perhaps TRBD1 (6 bases). This CDR3 region has 15 residues. Trimming stripped 5 bases from V and 0 bases from J, with 11 bases between. Germline CDR1 is MGHDK and CDR2 is SYGVNS. The variable domain in full, completed from reference TRBV25-1 and TRBJ1-3, reads EADIYQTPRYLVIGTGKKITLECSQTMGHDKMYWYQQDPGMELHLIHYSYGVNSTEKGDLSSESTVSRIRTEHFPLTLESARPSHTSQYLCASSIRTVSGNTIYFGEGSWLTVV.

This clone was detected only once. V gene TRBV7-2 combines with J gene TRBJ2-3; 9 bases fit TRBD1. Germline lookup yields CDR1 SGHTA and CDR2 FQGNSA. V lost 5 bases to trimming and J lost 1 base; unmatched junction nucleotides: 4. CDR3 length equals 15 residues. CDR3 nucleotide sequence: TGTGCCAGCAGCCGGGACAGGGTGGGCACAGATACGCAGTATTTT. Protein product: CASSRDRVGTDTQYF.

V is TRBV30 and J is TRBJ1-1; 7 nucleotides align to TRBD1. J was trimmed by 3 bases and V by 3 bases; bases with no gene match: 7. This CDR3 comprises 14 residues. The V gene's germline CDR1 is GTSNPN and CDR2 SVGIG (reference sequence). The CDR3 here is CAWRAGGFDTEAFF. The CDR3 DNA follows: TGTGCCTGGAGGGCAGGGGGATTTGACACTGAAGCTTTCTTT.

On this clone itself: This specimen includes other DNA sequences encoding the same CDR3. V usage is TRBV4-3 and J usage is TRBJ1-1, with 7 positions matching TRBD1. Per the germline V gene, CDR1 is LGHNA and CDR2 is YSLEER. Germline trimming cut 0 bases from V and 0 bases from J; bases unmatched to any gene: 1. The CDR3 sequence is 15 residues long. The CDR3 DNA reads TGCGCCAGCAGCCAAGACAGGGGGTTGAACACTGAAGCTTTCTTT. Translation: CASSQDRGLNTEAFF.

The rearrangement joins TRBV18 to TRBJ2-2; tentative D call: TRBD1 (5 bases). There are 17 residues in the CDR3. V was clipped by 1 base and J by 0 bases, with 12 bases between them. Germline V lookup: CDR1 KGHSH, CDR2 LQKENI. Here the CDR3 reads CASSPQRQTTNTGELFF. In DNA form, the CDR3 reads TGTGCCAGCTCACCACAGCGACAGACAACGAACACCGGGGAGCTGTTTTTT. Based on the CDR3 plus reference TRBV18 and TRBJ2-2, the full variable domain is NAGVMQNPRHLVRRRGQEARLRCSPMKGHSHVYWYRQLPEEGLKFMVYLQKENIIDESGMPKERFSAEFPKEGPSILRIQQVVRGDSAAYFCASSPQRQTTNTGELFFGEGSRLTVL.

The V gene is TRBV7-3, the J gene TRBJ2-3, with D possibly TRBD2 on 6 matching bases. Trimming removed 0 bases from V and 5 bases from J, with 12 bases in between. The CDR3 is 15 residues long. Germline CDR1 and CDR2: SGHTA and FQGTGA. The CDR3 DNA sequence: TGTGCCAGCAGCTTAACTAGCGGCAAGGGAGATACGCAGTATTTT. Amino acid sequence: CASSLTSGKGDTQYF.

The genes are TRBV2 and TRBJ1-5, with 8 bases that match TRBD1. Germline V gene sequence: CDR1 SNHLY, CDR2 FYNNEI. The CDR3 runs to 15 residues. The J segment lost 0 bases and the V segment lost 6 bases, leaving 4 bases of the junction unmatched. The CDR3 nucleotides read TGTGCCAGCAGGGGACAGGATTATAGCAATCAGCCCCAGCATTTT. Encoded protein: CASRGQDYSNQPQHF.

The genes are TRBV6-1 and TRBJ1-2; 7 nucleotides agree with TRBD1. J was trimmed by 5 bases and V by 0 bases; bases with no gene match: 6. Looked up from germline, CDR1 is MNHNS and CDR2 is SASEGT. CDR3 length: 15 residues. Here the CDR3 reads CASSEAFQGDYGYTF. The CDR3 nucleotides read TGTGCCAGCAGTGAAGCGTTCCAGGGGGATTATGGCTACACCTTC.